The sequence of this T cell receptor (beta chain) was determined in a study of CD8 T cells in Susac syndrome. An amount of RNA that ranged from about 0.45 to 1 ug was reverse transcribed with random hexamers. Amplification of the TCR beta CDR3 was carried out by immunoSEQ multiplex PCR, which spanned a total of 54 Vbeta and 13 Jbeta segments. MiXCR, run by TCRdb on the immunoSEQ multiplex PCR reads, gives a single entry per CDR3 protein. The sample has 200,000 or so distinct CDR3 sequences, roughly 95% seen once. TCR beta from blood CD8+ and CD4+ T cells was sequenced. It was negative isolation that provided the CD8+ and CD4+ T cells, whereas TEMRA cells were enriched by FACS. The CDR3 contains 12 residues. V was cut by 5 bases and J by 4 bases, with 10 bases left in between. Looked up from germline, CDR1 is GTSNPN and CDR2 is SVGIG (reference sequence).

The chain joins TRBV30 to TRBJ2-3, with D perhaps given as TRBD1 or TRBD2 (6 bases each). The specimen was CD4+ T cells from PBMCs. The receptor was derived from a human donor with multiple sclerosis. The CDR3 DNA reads TGTGCCTGGGCCCGGGGGCCAGATACGCAGTATTTT. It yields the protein CAWARGPDTQYF.